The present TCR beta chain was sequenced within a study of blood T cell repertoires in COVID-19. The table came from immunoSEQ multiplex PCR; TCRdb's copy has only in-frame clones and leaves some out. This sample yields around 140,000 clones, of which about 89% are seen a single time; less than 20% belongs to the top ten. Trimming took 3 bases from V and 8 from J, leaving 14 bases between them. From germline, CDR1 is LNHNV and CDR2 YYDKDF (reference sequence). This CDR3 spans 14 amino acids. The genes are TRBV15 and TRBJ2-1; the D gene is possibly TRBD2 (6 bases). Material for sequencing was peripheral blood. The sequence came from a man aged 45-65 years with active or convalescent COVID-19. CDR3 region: CATSSGGTPDEQFF. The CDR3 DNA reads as TGTGCCACCAGCAGCGGGGGAACCCCCGATGAGCAGTTCTTC.